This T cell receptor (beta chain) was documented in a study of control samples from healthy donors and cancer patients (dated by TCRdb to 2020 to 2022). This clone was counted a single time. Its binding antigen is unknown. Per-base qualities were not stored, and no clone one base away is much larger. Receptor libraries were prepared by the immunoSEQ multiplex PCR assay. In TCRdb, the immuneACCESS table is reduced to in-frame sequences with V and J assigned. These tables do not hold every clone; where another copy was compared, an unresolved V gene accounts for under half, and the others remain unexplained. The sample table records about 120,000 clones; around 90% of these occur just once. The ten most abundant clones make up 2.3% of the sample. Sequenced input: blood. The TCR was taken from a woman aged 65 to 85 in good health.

The DNA sequence is as follows: TGTGCCATCAGTGAGCCCATTCAGTCCTCTGGAAACACCATATATTTT. Protein translation: CAISEPIQSSGNTIYF. Recombination connected TRBV10-3 to TRBJ1-3; no D gene is confidently identified. The CDR3 runs 16 amino acids, cysteine and phenylalanine included. The CDR3 DNA has 48 bases and is translated from base 1. The germline V gene yields ENHRY for CDR1 and SYGVKD for CDR2. V and J lose 2 bases and 0 bases, and a span of 11 bases separates them.